Listed below are T cell receptor beta chains from one sample, sequenced in a study of cytomegalovirus exposure and HLA in healthy donors. The method was immunoSEQ multiplex PCR; TCRdb's version includes in-frame clones alone and lacks a portion of them. The table shows over 130,000 clones, with roughly four fifths occurring only once. Specimen: PBMCs. The receptors come from a man aged 30 to 45 in good health and CMV-seropositive. Both conserved end residues are part of each CDR3. Clone size appears in some rows only: once, few, many, or a class for an expanded clone.

j_gene: TRBJ1-2; abundance: NA; v_gene: TRBV27; len: 13; CDR3aa: CASSPAQGWGYTF
j_gene: TRBJ1-5; abundance: NA; v_gene: TRBV19; len: 13; CDR3aa: CASSTGRPQPQHF
j_gene: TRBJ1-3; abundance: once; v_gene: TRBV30; len: 14; CDR3aa: CAWRSGSSGNTIYF
j_gene: TRBJ2-2; abundance: NA; v_gene: TRBV7-9; len: 19; CDR3aa: CASSPGFEGGVSNTGELFF
j_gene: TRBJ2-1; abundance: NA; v_gene: TRBV7-3; len: 15; CDR3aa: CASSLLAGLPDEQFF
j_gene: TRBJ2-1; abundance: NA; v_gene: TRBV7-3; len: 16; CDR3aa: CASSLTRTGGSNEQFF
j_gene: TRBJ1-6; abundance: few; v_gene: TRBV6-5; len: 16; CDR3aa: CASSYSRDRVGSPLHF
j_gene: TRBJ1-2; abundance: NA; v_gene: TRBV5-8; len: 13; CDR3aa: CATARVVVYGYTF
j_gene: TRBJ1-5; abundance: NA; v_gene: TRBV19; len: 19; CDR3aa: CASSTDRGKTGFSNQPQHF
j_gene: NA; abundance: NA; v_gene: TRBV10-3; len: 17; CDR3aa: CAISESMDRELVYEQYF
j_gene: TRBJ1-2; abundance: NA; v_gene: TRBV2; len: 13; CDR3aa: CASSSSANYGYTF
j_gene: TRBJ2-1; abundance: NA; v_gene: TRBV11-2; len: 13; CDR3aa: CASSEGGLGEQFF
j_gene: TRBJ1-1; abundance: NA; v_gene: TRBV6-5; len: 13; CDR3aa: CASSLTGASEAFF
j_gene: TRBJ2-7; abundance: many; v_gene: TRBV4-2; len: 15; CDR3aa: CASSPRGGDSYEQYF
j_gene: TRBJ1-5; abundance: NA; v_gene: TRBV28; len: 15; CDR3aa: CASSLYRQGGQPQHF
j_gene: TRBJ2-7; abundance: NA; v_gene: TRBV19; len: 14; CDR3aa: CASSIVDSTYEQYF
j_gene: TRBJ2-1; abundance: NA; v_gene: TRBV28; len: 16; CDR3aa: CASSFELAVAYNEQFF
j_gene: TRBJ2-7; abundance: once; v_gene: TRBV2; len: 14; CDR3aa: CASSEQGSSYEQYF
j_gene: TRBJ1-2; abundance: NA; v_gene: TRBV6-5; len: 15; CDR3aa: CASSRAGGSNYGYTF
j_gene: TRBJ2-1; abundance: NA; v_gene: TRBV6-6; len: 15; CDR3aa: CASSLAVSSYNEQFF
j_gene: TRBJ1-2; abundance: NA; v_gene: TRBV28; len: 13; CDR3aa: CASSPGRGYGYTF
j_gene: TRBJ1-5; abundance: NA; v_gene: TRBV28; len: 18; CDR3aa: CASSSPSERIDSNQPQHF
j_gene: TRBJ2-7; abundance: few; v_gene: TRBV2; len: 13; CDR3aa: CASSKTGTYEQYF
j_gene: TRBJ2-4; abundance: NA; v_gene: TRBV19; len: 17; CDR3aa: CASSIESQGLAKNIQYF
j_gene: TRBJ2-5; abundance: NA; v_gene: TRBV2; len: 14; CDR3aa: CASNARGLGETQYF
j_gene: TRBJ2-7; abundance: NA; v_gene: TRBV30; len: 12; CDR3aa: CAWSNGGYEQYF
j_gene: TRBJ1-2; abundance: NA; v_gene: TRBV5-1; len: 15; CDR3aa: CASSLRGSGGEGYTF
j_gene: TRBJ2-7; abundance: NA; v_gene: TRBV7-2; len: 14; CDR3aa: CASSFGRASYEQYF
j_gene: TRBJ1-3; abundance: NA; v_gene: TRBV10-3; len: 14; CDR3aa: CAISSGTGENTIYF
j_gene: TRBJ1-1; abundance: NA; v_gene: TRBV29-1; len: 14; CDR3aa: CSAKGTGGYTEAFF
j_gene: TRBJ1-1; abundance: NA; v_gene: TRBV7-6; len: 15; CDR3aa: CASSKDRSLNTEAFF
j_gene: TRBJ2-1; abundance: NA; v_gene: TRBV2; len: 15; CDR3aa: CASSREAGGYNEQFF
j_gene: TRBJ2-1; abundance: NA; v_gene: TRBV7-9; len: 15; CDR3aa: CASSFFGTRHGEQFF
j_gene: TRBJ2-1; abundance: NA; v_gene: TRBV19; len: 16; CDR3aa: CASSINNTPRNNEQFF
j_gene: TRBJ1-1; abundance: NA; v_gene: TRBV25-1; len: 15; CDR3aa: CASSELGTGNTEAFF
j_gene: TRBJ1-2; abundance: NA; v_gene: TRBV5-1; len: 14; CDR3aa: CASSWGTGEDGYTF
j_gene: TRBJ2-5; abundance: NA; v_gene: TRBV19; len: 15; CDR3aa: CASSKGAGGRETQYF
j_gene: TRBJ2-2; abundance: NA; v_gene: TRBV19; len: 13; CDR3aa: CASKDAGTGELFF
j_gene: TRBJ2-3; abundance: NA; v_gene: TRBV5-4; len: 17; CDR3aa: CASSGSGLAFSTDTQYF
j_gene: TRBJ2-5; abundance: NA; v_gene: TRBV29-1; len: 13; CDR3aa: CSGRDRGRETQYF
j_gene: TRBJ2-7; abundance: NA; v_gene: TRBV7-6; len: 15; CDR3aa: CASSLATVLLRGQYF
j_gene: TRBJ2-5; abundance: once; v_gene: TRBV2; len: 14; CDR3aa: CASAPDRLRETQYF
j_gene: TRBJ1-5; abundance: few; v_gene: TRBV2; len: 14; CDR3aa: CASSGTGGNQPQHF
j_gene: TRBJ2-7; abundance: NA; v_gene: TRBV9; len: 15; CDR3aa: CASSVDILAGNEQYF
j_gene: TRBJ2-3; abundance: NA; v_gene: TRBV9; len: 17; CDR3aa: CASSALAGGGRKDTQYF
j_gene: TRBJ1-1; abundance: NA; v_gene: TRBV27; len: 13; CDR3aa: CASSQQGRTEAFF
j_gene: TRBJ2-5; abundance: NA; v_gene: TRBV30; len: 12; CDR3aa: CAWSVGGGTQYF
j_gene: TRBJ2-1; abundance: NA; v_gene: TRBV6-1; len: 15; CDR3aa: CASSSTGTGGNEQFF
j_gene: TRBJ1-2; abundance: NA; v_gene: TRBV30; len: 13; CDR3aa: CAWKTGVNYGYTF
j_gene: TRBJ2-7; abundance: NA; v_gene: TRBV4-2; len: 14; CDR3aa: CASSPYPGSYEQYF
j_gene: TRBJ2-1; abundance: once; v_gene: TRBV29-1; len: 10; CDR3aa: CSANNNEQFF
j_gene: TRBJ2-1; abundance: NA; v_gene: TRBV25-1; len: 17; CDR3aa: CASTVKGGGSGENEQFF
j_gene: TRBJ2-1; abundance: NA; v_gene: TRBV6-6; len: 14; CDR3aa: CASSNLLSLDEQFF
j_gene: TRBJ2-7; abundance: NA; v_gene: TRBV7-9; len: 15; CDR3aa: CASSLLGVNSYEQYF
j_gene: TRBJ2-1; abundance: NA; v_gene: TRBV10-3; len: 16; CDR3aa: CAISGTSGLADNEQFF
j_gene: TRBJ1-4; abundance: NA; v_gene: TRBV5-6; len: 15; CDR3aa: CASSVLTGVGEKLFF
j_gene: TRBJ2-1; abundance: NA; v_gene: TRBV5-4; len: 15; CDR3aa: CASSWGLAVYNEQFF
j_gene: TRBJ1-5; abundance: NA; v_gene: TRBV4-1; len: 14; CDR3aa: CASSRDRGDQPQHF